What follows are 28 T cell receptor beta chains derived from one specimen sequenced in a study of siplizumab effects on memory and regulatory T cells. Generated by immunoSEQ multiplex PCR, the TCRdb table keeps only in-frame clones and is missing some. The table shows about 100,000 clones, with over 90% occurring only once. The material sequenced was non-Treg CD4+ T cells sorted from blood. All receptors derive from a human donor in good health.

The chain couples TRBV28 to TRBJ2-7; D might be TRBD1 (6 bases). This CDR3 has 14 residues. Germline assignment: CDR1 MDHEN and CDR2 SYDVKM. Trimming left V 10 bases short and J 0 bases short, with 16 bases between. CDR3 coding DNA: TGTGCCACCCAAGGGGGAGTGGGCTCCTACGAGCAGTACTTC. Encoded protein: CATQGGVGSYEQYF.

The chain has TRBV21-1 and TRBJ2-6; the table's D gene call, TRBD2, was not cross checked with the DNA. TRBV21-1 is annotated as a pseudogene. This CDR3 comprises 20 residues. The chain's CDR3 is CASSKLVLDPLPSGANVLTF. The CDR3 nucleotides read TGTGCCAGCAGCAAATTAGTCCTAGATCCCCTCCCCTCTGGGGCCAACGTCCTGACTTTC.

The chain joins TRBV10-2 to TRBJ2-7; D uncertain. Germline lookup yields CDR1 WSHSY and CDR2 SAAADI. This CDR3 has 12 residues. Trimming pared 3 bases from V and 3 bases from J, leaving 6 bases between. CDR3 sequence (DNA): TGCGCCAGCAGTGAAATGTTCTACGAGCAGTACTTC. The encoded protein is CASSEMFYEQYF.

The chain joins TRBV6-1 to TRBJ2-1; D may correspond to TRBD1 or TRBD2 (5 bases each). Trimming removed 8 bases at V and 5 bases at J, with 13 bases between. CDR1 is MNHNS and CDR2 is SASEGT in the germline V gene. The CDR3 is 13 amino acids. CDR3 nucleotides: TGTGCCAGCGGGGGAAGGGCCGACAATGAGCAGTTCTTC. It codes for CASGGRADNEQFF.

The chain carries TRBV19 and TRBJ2-6; D is undetermined. CDR1 is LNHDA, CDR2 SQIVND, per germline (reference sequence). The CDR3 has 15 amino acids. With 3 bases removed from V and 0 bases from J, the gap between germline ends came to 6 bases. The CDR3 loop reads CASSISLSGANVLTF. The CDR3 DNA follows: TGTGCCAGTAGTATTTCCCTCTCTGGGGCCAACGTCCTGACTTTC.

The chain combines TRBV4-1 with TRBJ2-2, with D perhaps matching TRBD2 (5 bases). The V and J ends lost 3 bases and 8 bases respectively, with 22 bases between them. The CDR3 runs to 17 residues. Germline assignment: CDR1 MGHRA and CDR2 YSYEKL. In DNA, the CDR3 is TGCGCCAGCAGCCAGGCTGAAAGGACTCTTTTGCGGGGGGAGCTGTTTTTT. It specifies CASSQAERTLLRGELFF.

The V gene is TRBV2, the J gene TRBJ1-4; TRBD1 matches 7 bases. The CDR3 sequence is 11 residues long. Germline-derived CDR1 and CDR2 are SNHLY and FYNNEI. The J segment lost 15 bases and the V segment lost 6 bases, leaving 7 bases of the junction unmatched. CDR3 amino acids: CASRRQGDVFF. For the CDR3, the DNA is TGTGCCAGCAGGAGACAGGGTGATGTGTTTTTT. The full variable domain, with the rest looked up from reference TRBV2 and TRBJ1-4, is EPEVTQTPSHQVTQMGQEVILRCVPISNHLYFYWYRQILGQKVEFLVSFYNNEISEKSEIFDDQFSVERPDGSNFTLKIRSTKLEDSAMYFCASRRQGDVFFGSGTQLSVL.

V and J are TRBV6-1 and TRBJ2-2; 10 positions match TRBD1. Trimming at V came to 5 bases and at J to 4 bases, leaving 4 bases not matched to a gene. Germline V gene sequence: CDR1 MNHNS, CDR2 SASEGT. CDR3 length: 15 residues. The CDR3 reads CASSRTGGATGELFF. The CDR3 DNA reads as TGTGCCAGCAGTCGGACAGGGGGGGCCACCGGGGAGCTGTTTTTT.

The CDR3 DNA reads as TGCGCCAGCAGTGAGAGGACAATCACTGAAGCTTTCTTT. Encoded protein: CASSERTITEAFF. The V call is TRBV10-1, the J call TRBJ1-1; weak D call: TRBD1 (5 bases). V was clipped by 2 bases and J by 4 bases, with 8 bases between them. The CDR3 contains 13 residues. Germline CDR1 and CDR2: WNHNN and SYGVQD (reference sequence).

V usage is TRBV7-2 and J usage is TRBJ1-5; 8 bases are shared with TRBD1. With V trimmed by 4 bases and J by 4 bases, 6 bases remained unmatched. The CDR3 contains 15 residues. From germline, CDR1 is SGHTA and CDR2 FQGNSA. The CDR3 loop is CASSSAGQVNQPQHF. The DNA of the CDR3 is TGTGCCAGCAGCTCCGCGGGACAGGTTAATCAGCCCCAGCATTTT.

This chain joins TRBV7-6 and TRBJ1-5; no clear D gene. Trimming took off 5 bases at V and 4 bases at J, with 9 bases between the two ends. The CDR3 is 13 residues long. Germline V CDR1 and CDR2: SGHVS, FNYEAQ. CDR3 DNA sequence: TGTGCCAGCAGCCCAACAGAAAATCAGCCCCAGCATTTT. It specifies CASSPTENQPQHF.

The J gene is TRBJ2-3, the V gene TRBV9; D remains ambiguous. Germline CDR1 reads SGDLS; CDR2 reads YYNGEE. V lost 0 bases to trimming and J lost 5 bases, with 13 bases between them. The CDR3 consists of 15 residues. CDR3 coding DNA: TGTGCCAGCAGCGTAGCTAAAGGATTTGGAGATACGCAGTATTTT. This sequence encodes CASSVAKGFGDTQYF. The full variable domain, rest sourced from reference TRBV9 and TRBJ2-3, is DSGVTQTPKHLITATGQRVTLRCSPRSGDLSVYWYQQSLDQGLQFLIQYYNGEERAKGNILERFSAQQFPDLHSELNLSSLELGDSALYFCASSVAKGFGDTQYFGPGTRLTVL.

The genes are TRBV11-3 and TRBJ1-2; D gene ambiguous. V lost 1 base and J lost 8, with 8 bases in between. Germline V gene sequence: CDR1 SGHNT, CDR2 YENEEA. CDR3 length: 12 amino acids. The CDR3, as DNA: TGTGCCAGCAGCTTAGTTGGGCGAGGCTACACCTTC. Its translation: CASSLVGRGYTF.

The chain recombines TRBV9 with TRBJ2-3; no clear D gene. V was trimmed by 0 bases and J by 0 bases, leaving 14 bases between them. The CDR3 runs 17 residues. Germline V lookup: CDR1 SGDLS, CDR2 YYNGEE. CDR3: CASSVGSSLDSTDTQYF. The CDR3 nucleotides read TGTGCCAGCAGCGTAGGCTCCAGCCTAGACAGCACAGATACGCAGTATTTT. Full variable domain (rest looked up from reference TRBV9 and TRBJ2-3): DSGVTQTPKHLITATGQRVTLRCSPRSGDLSVYWYQQSLDQGLQFLIQYYNGEERAKGNILERFSAQQFPDLHSELNLSSLELGDSALYFCASSVGSSLDSTDTQYFGPGTRLTVL.

The chain uses TRBV28 and TRBJ2-7, with no clear D. There are 12 residues in the CDR3. Germline V gives CDR1 MDHEN, CDR2 SYDVKM. V was trimmed by 1 base and J by 4 bases, leaving 5 bases between them. CDR3 coding DNA: TGTGCCAGCAGTTTATCCAAATACGAGCAGTACTTC. Its protein is CASSLSKYEQYF.

The chain uses TRBV5-1 and TRBJ2-7, with D tentatively TRBD1 (5 bases). The CDR3 is 17 amino acids. With 3 bases removed from V and 3 bases from J, the gap between germline ends came to 22 bases. Germline V gene sequence: CDR1 SGHRS, CDR2 YFSETQ. Here the CDR3 DNA reads TGCGCCAGCAGCTATCTCTCAGACAGCCCCAACCTCTACGAGCAGTACTTC. Its protein is CASSYLSDSPNLYEQYF.

The chain carries TRBV5-1 and TRBJ1-4; possible D gene TRBD1, 5 bases. With 3 bases removed from V and 3 bases from J, the gap between germline ends came to 9 bases. The CDR3 runs 14 residues. CDR1 is SGHRS and CDR2 is YFSETQ in the germline V gene. CDR3 sequence (DNA): TGCGCCAGCAGCTCGGGGGGTTCTAATGAAAAACTGTTTTTT. Translating gives CASSSGGSNEKLFF.

This sequence joins TRBV6-4 and TRBJ1-1, with TRBD1 matching over 8 bases. CDR1 and CDR2 from the germline V gene are MRHNA and SNTAGT. The CDR3 loop spans 14 amino acids. Germline trimming cut 7 bases from V and 7 bases from J; bases unmatched to any gene: 11. The CDR3 nucleotides read TGTGCCAGCACTCTTGGGGGACAGGTGGTTGAAGCTTTCTTT. Protein: CASTLGGQVVEAFF.

The genes are TRBV5-6 and TRBJ2-1; 7 bases are shared with TRBD2. V gave up 1 base and J gave up 3 bases; unmatched junction bases: 10. The CDR3 has 17 residues. Germline assignment: CDR1 SGHDT and CDR2 YYEEEE. In DNA, the CDR3 is TGTGCCAGCAGCTTGTTCAGCGGGATAAAGGACTACAATGAGCAGTTCTTC. Its protein product is CASSLFSGIKDYNEQFF.

In DNA, the CDR3 is TGTGCCAGCAGCTTAGAGGGACGGGGGGCGACCTACGAGCAGTACTTC. Amino acid sequence: CASSLEGRGATYEQYF. The chain recombines TRBV7-8 with TRBJ2-5; maybe TRBD2 (7 bases). The DNA end is more similar to TRBJ2-7, so the J call may be wrong. CDR3 length: 16 amino acids. Germline V gives CDR1 SGHVS, CDR2 FQNEAQ.

The chain couples TRBV6-5 to TRBJ2-7; D call uncertain. V lost 6 bases and J lost 7, with 19 bases in between. This CDR3 is 14 amino acids long. Per germline, CDR1 MNHEY and CDR2 SVGAGI. The DNA of the CDR3 is TGTGCCAGCAGAAAGTCCGGGTCACGTGGGGAGCAGTACTTC. Encoded protein: CASRKSGSRGEQYF.

The V and J genes are TRBV7-8 and TRBJ2-4; possibly TRBD1 for D (5 bases). The CDR3 is 17 residues long. The V and J ends lost 6 bases and 0 bases respectively, with 18 bases between them. Germline-derived CDR1 and CDR2 are SGHVS and FQNEAQ. The CDR3 region has the DNA TGTGCCAGCAGATTAAACGGACACCGACTAGCCAAAAACATTCAGTACTTC. Protein product: CASRLNGHRLAKNIQYF.

The J gene is TRBJ2-1, the V gene TRBV10-3; 10 bases match TRBD2. The CDR3 contains 15 residues. V was clipped by 6 bases and J by 7 bases; unmatched bases: 9. Germline CDR1 ENHRY, CDR2 SYGVKD. The CDR3 loop is CAISSREREGNEQFF. CDR3 bases: TGTGCCATCAGCTCCCGGGAGCGGGAGGGAAATGAGCAGTTCTTC.

V gene TRBV6-5 combines with J gene TRBJ2-2; perhaps D is TRBD1 or TRBD2 (5 bases each). V was clipped by 4 bases and J by 4 bases, with 16 bases between them. CDR3 length: 16 residues. CDR1 and CDR2 from the germline V gene are MNHEY and SVGAGI. CDR3 protein: CASSLGPHGATGELFF. In DNA, the CDR3 is TGTGCCAGCAGTTTAGGACCACACGGGGCCACCGGGGAGCTGTTTTTT.

The rearrangement joins TRBV4-1 to TRBJ2-7, with TRBD2 as a possible D gene (5 bases). V dropped 1 base and J dropped 2 bases, with 12 bases sitting between them. CDR1 is MGHRA, CDR2 YSYEKL, per germline. The CDR3 is made up of 15 amino acids. The CDR3 sequence: CASSQVEGPTYEQYF. The DNA for the CDR3 is TGCGCCAGCAGCCAAGTTGAGGGTCCCACCTACGAGCAGTACTTC.

This clone turned up a few times. V gene TRBV11-2 combines with J gene TRBJ2-2; no reliable D call. V was clipped by 5 bases and J by 1 base, with 11 bases between them. Germline lookup yields CDR1 SGHAT and CDR2 FQNNGV. This CDR3 region has 15 residues. The CDR3 DNA sequence: TGTGCCAGCAGCAAGGCCGGAGAGAACACCGGGGAGCTGTTTTTT. This translates into CASSKAGENTGELFF.

V and J are TRBV5-1 and TRBJ2-6, with D possibly being TRBD1 or TRBD2 (5 bases each). Trimming cost V 4 bases and J 4 bases, with 12 bases left between them. There are 15 residues in the CDR3. Germline V lookup: CDR1 SGHRS, CDR2 YFSETQ. This CDR3 is CASSLGESGANVLTF. As DNA, the CDR3 is TGCGCCAGCAGCCTGGGGGAGTCCGGGGCCAACGTCCTGACTTTC. Full variable domain (missing parts from reference TRBV5-1 and TRBJ2-6): KAGVTQTPRYLIKTRGQQVTLSCSPISGHRSVSWYQQTPGQGLQFLFEYFSETQRNKGNFPGRFSGRQFSNSRSEMNVSTLELGDSALYLCASSLGESGANVLTFGAGSRLTVL.

The chain links TRBV18 to TRBJ1-2; 9 bases agree with TRBD1. CDR1 is KGHSH and CDR2 is LQKENI in the germline V gene. Germline trimming cut 2 bases from V and 6 bases from J; bases unmatched to any gene: 7. The CDR3 runs 15 residues. The CDR3 nucleotides are TGTGCCAGCTCACCAGAGTCGGGACAGGGACATGGCTACACCTTC. This sequence encodes CASSPESGQGHGYTF.